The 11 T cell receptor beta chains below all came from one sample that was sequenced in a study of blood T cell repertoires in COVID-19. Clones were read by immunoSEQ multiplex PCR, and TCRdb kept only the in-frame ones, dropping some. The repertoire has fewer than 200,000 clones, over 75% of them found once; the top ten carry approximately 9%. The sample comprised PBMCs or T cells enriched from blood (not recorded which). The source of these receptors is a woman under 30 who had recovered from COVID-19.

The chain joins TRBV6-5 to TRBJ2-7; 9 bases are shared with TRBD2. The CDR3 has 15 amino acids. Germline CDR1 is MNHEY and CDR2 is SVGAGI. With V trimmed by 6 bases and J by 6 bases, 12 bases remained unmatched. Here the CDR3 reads CASSRLIAGEGEQYF. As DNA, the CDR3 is TGTGCCAGCAGCCGGCTGATAGCGGGGGAGGGCGAGCAGTACTTC.

CDR3 sequence (DNA): TGTGCCAGCAGCGTATCACTAGCGAGCCTCACAGATACGCAGTATTTT. Its translation: CASSVSLASLTDTQYF. The chain uses TRBV9 and TRBJ2-3; 7 bases are shared with TRBD2. The germline gives CDR1 SGDLS, CDR2 YYNGEE. The junction had 7 bases not matched to a gene; V was cut back by 1 base and J by 2 bases. The CDR3 is made up of 16 amino acids.

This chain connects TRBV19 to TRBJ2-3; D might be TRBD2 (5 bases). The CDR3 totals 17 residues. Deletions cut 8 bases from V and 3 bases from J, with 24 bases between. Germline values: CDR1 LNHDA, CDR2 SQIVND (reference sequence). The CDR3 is CASSVGRTRSQTDTQYF. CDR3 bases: TGTGCCAGTTCAGTAGGCAGGACTCGCTCGCAGACAGATACGCAGTATTTT.

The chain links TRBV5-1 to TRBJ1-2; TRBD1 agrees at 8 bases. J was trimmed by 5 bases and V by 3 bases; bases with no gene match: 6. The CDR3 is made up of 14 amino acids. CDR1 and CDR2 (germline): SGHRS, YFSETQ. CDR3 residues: CASSSGQGRYGYTF. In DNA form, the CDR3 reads TGCGCCAGCAGCTCCGGACAGGGTAGATATGGCTACACCTTC.

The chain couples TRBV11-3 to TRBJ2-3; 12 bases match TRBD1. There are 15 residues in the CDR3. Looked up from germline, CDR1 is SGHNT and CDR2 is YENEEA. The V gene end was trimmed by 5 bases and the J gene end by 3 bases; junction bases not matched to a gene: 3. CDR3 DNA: TGTGCCAGCAGCGGGACAGGGGGCGGGACAGATACGCAGTATTTT. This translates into CASSGTGGGTDTQYF.

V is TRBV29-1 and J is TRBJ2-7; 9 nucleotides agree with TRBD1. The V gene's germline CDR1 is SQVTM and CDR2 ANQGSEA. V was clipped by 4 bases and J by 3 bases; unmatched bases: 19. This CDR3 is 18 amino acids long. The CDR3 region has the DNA TGCAGCGTTGTCGATAGGACAGGGGAGTATCTGGTTTTCTACGAGCAGTACTTC. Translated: CSVVDRTGEYLVFYEQYF.

In DNA form, the CDR3 reads TGTGCCAGCAGTTACGGGACATCGGCGGCCAATGAGCAGTTCTTC. It encodes CASSYGTSAANEQFF. This rearrangement joins TRBV6-5 to TRBJ2-1; D might be TRBD1 (6 bases). Germline loops: CDR1 MNHEY, CDR2 SVGAGI. The CDR3 consists of 15 residues. The V gene lost 2 bases and the J gene lost 6 bases, with 14 bases spanning the gap.

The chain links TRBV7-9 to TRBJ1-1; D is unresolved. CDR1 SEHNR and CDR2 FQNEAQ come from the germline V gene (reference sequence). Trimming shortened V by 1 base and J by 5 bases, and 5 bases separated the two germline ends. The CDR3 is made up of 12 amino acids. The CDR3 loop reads CASSLVETEAFF. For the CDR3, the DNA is TGTGCCAGCAGCTTAGTAGAGACTGAAGCTTTCTTT.

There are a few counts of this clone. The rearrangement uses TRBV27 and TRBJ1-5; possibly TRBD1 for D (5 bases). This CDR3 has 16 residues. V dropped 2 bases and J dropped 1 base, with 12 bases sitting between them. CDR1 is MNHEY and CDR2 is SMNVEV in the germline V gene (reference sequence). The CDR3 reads CASSLSIGESNQPQHF. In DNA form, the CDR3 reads TGTGCCAGCAGTTTAAGCATAGGGGAAAGCAATCAGCCCCAGCATTTT.

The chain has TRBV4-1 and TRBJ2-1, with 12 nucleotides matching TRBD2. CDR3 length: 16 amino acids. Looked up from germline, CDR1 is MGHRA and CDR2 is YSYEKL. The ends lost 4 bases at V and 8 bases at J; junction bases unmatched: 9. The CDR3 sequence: CASSPVTSGSGDEQFF. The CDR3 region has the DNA TGCGCCAGCAGCCCCGTGACTAGCGGGAGTGGCGATGAGCAGTTCTTC.

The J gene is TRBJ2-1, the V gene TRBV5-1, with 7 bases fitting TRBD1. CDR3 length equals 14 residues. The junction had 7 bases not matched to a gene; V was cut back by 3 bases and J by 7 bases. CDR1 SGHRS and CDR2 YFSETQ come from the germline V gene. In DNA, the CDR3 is TGCGCCAGCAGCTCCACAGGGGTTGGGAATGAGCAGTTCTTC. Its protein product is CASSSTGVGNEQFF.